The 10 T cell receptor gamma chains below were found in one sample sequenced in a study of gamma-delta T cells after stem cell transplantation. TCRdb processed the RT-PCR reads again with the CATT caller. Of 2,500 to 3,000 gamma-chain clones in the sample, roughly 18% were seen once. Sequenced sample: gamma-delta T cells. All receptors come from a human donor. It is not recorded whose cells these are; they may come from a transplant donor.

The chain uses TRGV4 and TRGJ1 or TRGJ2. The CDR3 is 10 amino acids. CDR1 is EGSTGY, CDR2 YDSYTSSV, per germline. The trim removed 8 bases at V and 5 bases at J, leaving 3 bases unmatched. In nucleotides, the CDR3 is TGTGCCACCTCGAATTATAAGAAACTCTTT. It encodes CATSNYKKLF.

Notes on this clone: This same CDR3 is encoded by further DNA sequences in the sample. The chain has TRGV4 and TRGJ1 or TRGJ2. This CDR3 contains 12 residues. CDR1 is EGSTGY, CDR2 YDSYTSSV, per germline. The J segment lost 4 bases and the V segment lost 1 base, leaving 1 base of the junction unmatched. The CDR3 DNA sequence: TGTGCCACCTGGGATGGCTATTATAAGAAACTCTTT. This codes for CATWDGYYKKLF.

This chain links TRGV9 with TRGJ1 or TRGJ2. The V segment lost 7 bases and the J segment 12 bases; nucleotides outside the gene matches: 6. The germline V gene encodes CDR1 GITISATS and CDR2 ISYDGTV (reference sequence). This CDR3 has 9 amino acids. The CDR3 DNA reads TGTGCCTTGTGTTTTCGGAAACTCTTT. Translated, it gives CALCFRKLF.

CDR3 protein: CATWDRLDRNYYKKLF. CDR3 DNA: TGTGCCACCTGGGACAGGCTGGATCGGAATTATTATAAGAAACTCTTT. The rearrangement uses TRGV3 and TRGJ1 or TRGJ2. After removal of 0 bases from V and 0 bases from J, the junction contained 8 bases not matched to a gene. This CDR3 comprises 16 residues. From germline, CDR1 is VTNTFY and CDR2 YDVSTARD (reference sequence).

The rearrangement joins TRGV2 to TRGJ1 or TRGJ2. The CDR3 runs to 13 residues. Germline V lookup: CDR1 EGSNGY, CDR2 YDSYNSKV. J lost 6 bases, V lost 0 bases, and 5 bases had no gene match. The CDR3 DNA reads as TGTGCCACCTGGGACGGGCCCCTTTATAAGAAACTCTTT. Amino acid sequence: CATWDGPLYKKLF.

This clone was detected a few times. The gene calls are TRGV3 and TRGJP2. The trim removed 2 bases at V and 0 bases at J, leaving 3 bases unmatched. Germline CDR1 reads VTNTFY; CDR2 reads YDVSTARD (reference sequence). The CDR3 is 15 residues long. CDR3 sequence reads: CATWDIYSSDWIKTF. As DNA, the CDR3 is TGTGCCACCTGGGACATTTATAGTAGTGATTGGATCAAGACGTTT.

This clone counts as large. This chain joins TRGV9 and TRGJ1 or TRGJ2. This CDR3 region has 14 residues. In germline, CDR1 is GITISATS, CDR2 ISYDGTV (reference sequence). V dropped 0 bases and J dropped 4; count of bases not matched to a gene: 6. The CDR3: CALWEVNRYYKKLF. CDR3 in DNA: TGTGCCTTGTGGGAGGTGAATCGGTATTATAAGAAACTCTTT.

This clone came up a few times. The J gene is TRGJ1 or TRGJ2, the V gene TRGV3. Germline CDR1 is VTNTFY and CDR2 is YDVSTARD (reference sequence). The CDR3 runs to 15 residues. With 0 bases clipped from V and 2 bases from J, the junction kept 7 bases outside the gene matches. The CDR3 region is CATWDRPLDYYKKLF. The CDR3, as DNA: TGTGCCACCTGGGACAGGCCTCTTGATTATTATAAGAAACTCTTT.

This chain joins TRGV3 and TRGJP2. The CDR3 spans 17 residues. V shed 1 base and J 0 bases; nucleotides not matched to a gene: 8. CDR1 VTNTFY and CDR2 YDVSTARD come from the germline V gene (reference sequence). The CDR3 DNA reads TGTGCCACCTGGGACAGAAGTATATATAGTAGTGATTGGATCAAGACGTTT. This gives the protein CATWDRSIYSSDWIKTF.

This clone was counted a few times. Here the CDR3 reads CATWDGLRYKKLF. The CDR3 nucleotides read TGTGCCACCTGGGATGGGCTTAGGTATAAGAAACTCTTT. The gene calls are TRGV4 and TRGJ1 or TRGJ2. Germline-derived CDR1 and CDR2 are EGSTGY and YDSYTSSV. V was clipped by 0 bases and J by 7 bases; unmatched bases: 6. The CDR3 sequence is 13 residues long.